Shown below are 6 T cell receptor beta chains from a single sample sequenced in a study of T cells after posttransplantation cyclophosphamide. Data came from immunoSEQ multiplex PCR; TCRdb stores just in-frame clones and leaves some out. The sample has more than 30,000 clones, about 93% seen once. Cells defined as naive were viable CD3+CD4+ or CD3+CD8+ and CCR7+CD45RA+CD45RO-CD95-CD27+CD28+. Material for sequencing was naive CD4+ T cells sorted from PBMCs. These receptors were collected from a woman aged 60-75 years in good health, CMV-negative, and a related stem cell transplant donor.

In its sample, this clone was seen once. The rearrangement links TRBV28 to TRBJ2-7, with TRBD1 matching over 7 bases. Per germline, CDR1 MDHEN and CDR2 SYDVKM. After removal of 4 bases from V and 4 bases from J, the junction contained 7 bases not matched to a gene. This CDR3 has 14 amino acids. The CDR3 nucleotides read TGTGCCAGCAGTTCCCCAGGGGGTACGTACGAGCAGTACTTC. Its translation: CASSSPGGTYEQYF. Filled out from reference TRBV28 and TRBJ2-7, the complete variable domain reads DVKVTQSSRYLVKRTGEKVFLECVQDMDHENMFWYRQDPGLGLRLIYFSYDVKMKEKGDIPEGYSVSREKKERFSLILESASTNQTSMYLCASSSPGGTYEQYFGPGTRLTVT.

The chain uses TRBV27 and TRBJ1-6, with 7 bases aligning to TRBD1. The junction had 12 bases not matched to a gene; V was cut back by 5 bases and J by 5 bases. The germline gives CDR1 MNHEY, CDR2 SMNVEV (reference sequence). The CDR3 runs 17 residues. CDR3 sequence: CASSPAPGQFHNSPLHF. CDR3 DNA: TGTGCCAGCAGTCCGGCCCCGGGACAGTTTCATAATTCACCCCTCCACTTT.

This clone was seen just once. The chain couples TRBV5-6 to TRBJ2-7; no reliable D call. The CDR3 totals 13 residues. The V and J ends lost 1 base and 5 bases respectively, with 10 bases between them. Germline assignment: CDR1 SGHDT and CDR2 YYEEEE. CDR3 loop: CASSLILRDEQYF. CDR3 in DNA: TGTGCCAGCAGCTTGATACTTCGGGACGAGCAGTACTTC.

The chain has TRBV6-5 and TRBJ2-1; 7 positions match TRBD1. Germline loops: CDR1 MNHEY, CDR2 SVGAGI. This CDR3 contains 16 residues. J was trimmed by 1 base and V by 4 bases; bases with no gene match: 7. The CDR3 DNA reads TGTGCCAGCAGTTCCCCCAACAGGGGATCCTACAATGAGCAGTTCTTC. It specifies CASSSPNRGSYNEQFF.

The rearrangement joins TRBV28 to TRBJ2-3; 9 nucleotides line up with TRBD1. The J segment lost 4 bases and the V segment lost 7 bases, leaving 6 bases of the junction unmatched. This CDR3 region has 14 residues. Germline-derived CDR1 and CDR2 are MDHEN and SYDVKM. The CDR3 here is CASTPRQGADTQYF. For the CDR3, the DNA is TGTGCCAGCACACCTAGACAGGGGGCAGATACGCAGTATTTT.

The chain employs TRBV11-1 and TRBJ2-3, with 8 bases identical to TRBD2. CDR1 is SGHAT and CDR2 is FQDESV in the germline V gene (reference sequence). With V trimmed by 5 bases and J by 0 bases, 7 bases remained unmatched. There are 16 residues in the CDR3. The CDR3 loop is CASSPVIAGSTDTQYF. CDR3 nucleotide sequence: TGTGCCAGCAGCCCCGTCATAGCGGGGAGCACAGATACGCAGTATTTT. The whole variable domain, remainder taken from reference TRBV11-1 and TRBJ2-3, is EAEVAQSPRYKITEKSQAVAFWCDPISGHATLYWYRQILGQGPELLVQFQDESVVDDSQLPKDRFSAERLKGVDSTLKIQPAELGDSAMYLCASSPVIAGSTDTQYFGPGTRLTVL.